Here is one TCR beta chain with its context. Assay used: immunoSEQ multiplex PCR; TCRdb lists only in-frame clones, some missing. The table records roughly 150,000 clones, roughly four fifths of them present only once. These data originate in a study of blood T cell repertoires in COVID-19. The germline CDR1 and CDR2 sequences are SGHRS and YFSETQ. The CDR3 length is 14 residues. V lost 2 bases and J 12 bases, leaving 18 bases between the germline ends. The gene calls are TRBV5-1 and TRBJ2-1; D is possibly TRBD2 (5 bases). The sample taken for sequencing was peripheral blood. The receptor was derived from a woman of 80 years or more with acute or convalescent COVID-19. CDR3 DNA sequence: TGCGCCAGCAGCTTCGACGGGTTTACTGCGGGGCAGTTCTTC. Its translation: CASSFDGFTAGQFF.